Below are 29 T cell receptor beta chains sequenced from a single sample in a study of blood T cells in healthy people across ages. It was with a sample-barcoded 5' primer and a J-beta primer mix that a second PCR of about 6 to 12 cycles was run. TCRdb re-analysed the 5' RACE reads in MiXCR, keeping a single row per CDR3 protein. The data contain more than 800,000 distinct CDR3 sequences, 29% of them singletons. The sequencing input was blood. The receptor set was obtained from a woman of 80 years or more in good health.

This clonotype came up many times. This rearrangement joins TRBV27 to TRBJ1-2; 11 nucleotides match TRBD1. The CDR3 is made up of 15 amino acids. Germline V CDR1 and CDR2: MNHEY, SMNVEV (reference sequence). Unmatched junction bases numbered 4, after V lost 7 bases and J lost 0 bases. The DNA of the CDR3 is TGTGCCAGCACCTGGGACAGGGGGACTAACTATGGCTACACCTTC. It encodes CASTWDRGTNYGYTF.

The sample holds many counts of this clonotype. The rearrangement links TRBV11-2 to TRBJ1-1; no firm D call. The germline CDR1 and CDR2 sequences are SGHAT and FQNNGV. V lost 4 bases to trimming and J lost 2 bases, with 8 bases between them. This CDR3 has 13 residues. In DNA form, the CDR3 reads TGTGCCAGCAGCTCGAACATAAACACTGAAGCTTTCTTT. This codes for CASSSNINTEAFF.

The chain uses TRBV7-2 and TRBJ1-2, with D unclear. Germline V lookup: CDR1 SGHTA, CDR2 FQGNSA. This CDR3 region has 13 residues. V lost 1 base and J 4 bases, leaving 7 bases between the germline ends. The chain's CDR3 is CASSLVRFYGYTF. The CDR3 DNA reads TGTGCCAGCAGCTTAGTCAGGTTCTATGGCTACACCTTC.

This clonotype was counted many times. V and J are TRBV7-9 and TRBJ1-1, with D unclear. The CDR3 runs to 14 residues. Trimming shortened V by 5 bases and J by 4 bases, and 14 bases separated the two germline ends. The germline V gene has CDR1 SEHNR and CDR2 FQNEAQ (reference sequence). CDR3 sequence reads: CASSLRGMGTEAFF. CDR3 DNA sequence: TGTGCCAGCAGCCTCCGAGGCATGGGCACTGAAGCTTTCTTT.

Notes on this clonotype: A much larger clone lies one base from this, so it may be a read error. This rearrangement joins TRBV6-5 to TRBJ1-2, with a possible D match to TRBD1 (5 bases). Trimming took 4 bases from V and 0 from J, leaving 9 bases between them. CDR3 length: 14 residues. CDR1 and CDR2 (germline): MNHEY, SVGAGI. CDR3 amino acids: CASSSAGPNYGYTF. The CDR3 DNA follows: TGTGCCAGCAGTTCAGCAGGGCCTAACTATGGCTACACCTTC.

The genes are TRBV7-9 and TRBJ2-7; D remains unclear. V was trimmed by 0 bases and J by 3 bases, leaving 15 bases between them. Germline V CDR1 and CDR2: SEHNR, FQNEAQ (reference sequence). The length of the CDR3 is 16 residues. The CDR3 coding sequence is TGTGCCAGCAGCTTAGCGCGTCCAAGGGAAAACTACGAGCAGTACTTC. This sequence encodes CASSLARPRENYEQYF.

The table lists this clonotype with many counts. The chain joins TRBV7-2 to TRBJ2-1; 9 bases are a match to TRBD2. The CDR3 consists of 17 residues. The J segment lost 1 base and the V segment lost 10 bases, leaving 14 bases of the junction unmatched. Germline V gives CDR1 SGHTA, CDR2 FQGNSA. CDR3 DNA sequence: TGTGCCACCTCAGTAAGACTAGCGGTTAATTCCTACAATGAGCAGTTCTTC. As protein: CATSVRLAVNSYNEQFF.

The chain is built from TRBV24-1 and TRBJ2-3; 10 positions agree with TRBD1. This CDR3 has 15 residues. The V gene's germline CDR1 is KGHDR and CDR2 SFDVKD. V shed 4 bases and J 8 bases; nucleotides not matched to a gene: 8. CDR3 DNA: TGTGCCACCAGTGACAAGGACAGGGGGTGGGGTACGCAGTATTTT. Amino acid sequence: CATSDKDRGWGTQYF.

The V and J genes are TRBV12-3 or TRBV12-4 and TRBJ2-2; D gene unclear. CDR3 length: 14 amino acids. Trimming took 2 bases from V and 6 from J, leaving 10 bases between them. The CDR3 DNA follows: TGTGCCAGCAGTTTATATAAGGTTTCCGGGGAGCTGTTTTTT. It specifies CASSLYKVSGELFF.

There are many counts of this clonotype. V usage is TRBV12-3 or TRBV12-4 and J usage is TRBJ1-5; D remains ambiguous. The CDR3 covers 13 residues. With 4 bases removed from V and 6 bases from J, the gap between germline ends came to 10 bases. CDR3: CASSSSLLQPQHF. Here the CDR3 DNA reads TGTGCCAGCAGTTCTTCCTTGCTTCAGCCCCAGCATTTT.

J is TRBJ2-3 and V is TRBV5-1, with D perhaps TRBD2 (5 bases). Germline V gene sequence: CDR1 SGHRS, CDR2 YFSETQ. V lost 0 bases and J 5 bases, leaving 13 bases between the germline ends. This CDR3 has 15 residues. This CDR3 is CASSLADSAVDTQYF. Written as DNA, the CDR3 is TGCGCCAGCAGCTTGGCCGATAGCGCGGTAGATACGCAGTATTTT.

The rearrangement uses TRBV12-3 or TRBV12-4 and TRBJ2-3; 8 bases line up with TRBD2. The trim removed 6 bases at V and 2 bases at J, leaving 4 bases unmatched. The CDR3 has 14 amino acids. The CDR3 DNA sequence: TGTGCCAGCAGCCCCGGGAGGGCCACAGATACGCAGTATTTT. This gives the protein CASSPGRATDTQYF.

This clonotype has a count of ten or more. The chain employs TRBV6-2 or TRBV6-3 and TRBJ2-7, with D unresolved. Looked up from germline, CDR1 is MNHEY and CDR2 is SVGEGT. The CDR3 is 12 amino acids. With 4 bases removed from V and 3 bases from J, the gap between germline ends came to 7 bases. The CDR3 protein is CASSSEVYEQYF. DNA of the CDR3: TGTGCCAGCAGTTCTGAAGTCTACGAGCAGTACTTC.

A word on this clonotype: A much larger clone differs from this one at a single base, so this may be a read error. The V and J genes are TRBV6-6 and TRBJ2-2, with D tentatively TRBD1 (6 bases). The V end lost 2 bases, the J end lost 10 bases, and 14 bases lay between the germline ends. The V gene's germline CDR1 is MNHNY and CDR2 SVGAGI (reference sequence). The CDR3 runs to 14 residues. Here the CDR3 DNA reads TGTGCCAGCAGTTACCCAACAGGGTCCGTGGAGCTGTTTTTT. It translates to CASSYPTGSVELFF.

V gene TRBV20-1 combines with J gene TRBJ2-3; 10 nucleotides line up with TRBD2. Losses at the gene ends were 5 bases for V and 8 bases for J; bases not matched to a gene: 10. The germline gives CDR1 DFQATT, CDR2 SNEGSKA (reference sequence). The CDR3 length is 14 residues. CDR3 coding DNA: TGCAGTGCTCAACTAGCGGGGAGGGGTGGTACGCAGTATTTT. It yields the protein CSAQLAGRGGTQYF.

This clonotype was counted between two and nine times. The germline gene is not matched at one end of the junction; a read error may be the cause. The chain joins TRBV5-1 to TRBJ2-1; D uncertain. CDR1 and CDR2 (germline): SGHRS, YFSETQ. The CDR3 totals 15 residues. The CDR3 region has the DNA TGCGCCGGCAGCCCGATCGCCGGTCTGAACAATGAGCAGTTCTTC. It codes for CAGSPIAGLNNEQFF. The whole variable domain, filled in from reference TRBV5-1 and TRBJ2-1, reads KAGVTQTPRYLIKTRGQQVTLSCSPISGHRSVSWYQQTPGQGLQFLFEYFSETQRNKGNFPGRFSGRQFSNSRSEMNVSTLELGDSALYLCAGSPIAGLNNEQFFGPGTRLTVL.

Note on this clonotype: This may stem from a read error, because a much larger clone lies one nucleotide away. The CDR3 loop is CAGSPGTSLYGYTF. For the CDR3, the DNA is TGTGCCGGCAGTCCTGGGACCTCACTCTATGGCTACACCTTC. The chain recombines TRBV12-3 or TRBV12-4 with TRBJ1-2; tentative D call: TRBD1 (5 bases). This CDR3 is 14 amino acids long.

The J gene is TRBJ2-1, the V gene TRBV28, with D perhaps TRBD2 (6 bases). This CDR3 has 12 residues. CDR1 and CDR2 from the germline V gene are MDHEN and SYDVKM. Trimming took 7 bases from V and 4 from J, leaving 8 bases between them. CDR3 region: CASTRDYNEQFF. DNA for the CDR3: TGTGCCAGCACGCGGGATTACAATGAGCAGTTCTTC.

V and J are TRBV5-1 and TRBJ2-7; TRBD1 matches at 8 bases. The germline V gene has CDR1 SGHRS and CDR2 YFSETQ. The CDR3 has 16 amino acids. V was clipped by 3 bases and J by 0 bases; unmatched bases: 8. The CDR3 spells CASSYATGGSSYEQYF. CDR3 nucleotide sequence: TGCGCCAGCAGCTACGCTACAGGGGGAAGCTCCTACGAGCAGTACTTC.

The chain has TRBV6-2 or TRBV6-3 and TRBJ1-5, with D uncertain. Between the trimmed V and J ends, which lost 0 bases and 9 bases, there was a span of 9 bases. This CDR3 has 13 amino acids. The germline gives CDR1 MNHEY, CDR2 SVGEGT. The CDR3, as DNA: TGTGCCAGCAGTTACTCGCCGGGTCGGCCCCAGCATTTT. Protein sequence: CASSYSPGRPQHF.

The genes are TRBV6-2 or TRBV6-3 and TRBJ1-6; D call uncertain. With 2 bases removed from V and 3 bases from J, the gap between germline ends came to 11 bases. This CDR3 is 16 amino acids long. CDR1 and CDR2 (germline): MNHEY, SVGEGT. The CDR3 coding sequence is TGTGCCAGCAGTTACACCCGACAAGACTATAATTCACCCCTCCACTTT. Translating gives CASSYTRQDYNSPLHF.

V usage is TRBV7-2 and J usage is TRBJ2-2, with 10 positions matching TRBD1. The junction had 5 bases not matched to a gene; V was cut back by 4 bases and J by 6 bases. Germline V CDR1 and CDR2: SGHTA, FQGNSA. The CDR3 has 15 amino acids. The CDR3 loop reads CASSSGQGGAGELFF. As DNA, the CDR3 is TGTGCCAGCAGCTCCGGACAGGGGGGGGCCGGGGAGCTGTTTTTT.

About this clonotype itself: A read error may be the cause here, since a much bigger clone is one base away. The rearrangement joins TRBV3-1 to TRBJ2-1; D unclear. The DNA end favors TRBJ2-7, so the J call may be wrong. Per germline, CDR1 LGHDT and CDR2 YNNKEL (reference sequence). CDR3 length equals 14 residues. The CDR3 loop is CASSQSSVYNEQYF. Here the CDR3 DNA reads TGTGCCAGCAGCCAATCCTCAGTCTACAATGAGCAGTACTTC.

This clonotype showed up many times. V and J are TRBV3-1 and TRBJ2-4; no firm D call. The length of the CDR3 is 15 residues. The germline gives CDR1 LGHDT, CDR2 YNNKEL (reference sequence). V gave up 4 bases and J gave up 0 bases, with 10 bases separating them. The CDR3 loop reads CASSLAAVAKNIQYF. The CDR3 DNA reads TGTGCCAGCAGCCTCGCTGCAGTAGCCAAAAACATTCAGTACTTC.

This clonotype came up many times. V is TRBV20-1 and J is TRBJ1-4; a possible D gene is TRBD1 (6 bases). V was trimmed by 6 bases and J by 4 bases, leaving 15 bases between them. The CDR3 length is 14 residues. Germline V lookup: CDR1 DFQATT, CDR2 SNEGSKA (reference sequence). CDR3 protein: CSALGGRGNEKLFF. The CDR3 nucleotides are TGCAGTGCCTTAGGCGGCAGGGGTAATGAAAAACTGTTTTTT.

The V gene is TRBV25-1, the J gene TRBJ1-2; D not certain. V lost 2 bases, J lost 4 bases, and 8 bases lay in between. Looked up from germline, CDR1 is MGHDK and CDR2 is SYGVNS. The CDR3 has 13 residues. The CDR3 bases are TGTGCCAGCAGTGAAGTGGTGGGCTATGGCTACACCTTC. Translation: CASSEVVGYGYTF.

The CDR3 spells CASRWQDSYNEQFF. In DNA form, the CDR3 reads TGTGCCAGCAGGTGGCAGGACTCCTACAATGAGCAGTTCTTC. The V gene is TRBV2, the J gene TRBJ2-1; no reliable D call. This CDR3 region has 14 residues. Trimming took off 6 bases at V and 0 bases at J, with 9 bases between the two ends. Germline-derived CDR1 and CDR2 are SNHLY and FYNNEI.

V and J are TRBV3-1 and TRBJ1-5; tentatively, D is TRBD1 (5 bases). The CDR3 has 12 residues. Germline CDR1 reads LGHDT; CDR2 reads YNNKEL (reference sequence). V was pared by 3 bases and J by 9 bases, with 9 bases between. DNA of the CDR3: TGTGCCAGCAGCCAGGGCCAGGGGCCCCAGCATTTT. Its translation is CASSQGQGPQHF. The whole variable domain, filled in from reference TRBV3-1 and TRBJ1-5, reads DTAVSQTPKYLVTQMGNDKSIKCEQNLGHDTMYWYKQDSKKFLKIMFSYNNKELIINETVPNRFSPKSPDKAHLNLHINSLELGDSAVYFCASSQGQGPQHFGDGTRLSIL.

This clonotype was counted between two and nine times. The gene calls are TRBV9 and TRBJ2-1; 9 positions match TRBD2. V trimming: 4 bases; J trimming: 5 bases; junction bases outside the gene matches: 7. CDR3 length: 15 amino acids. Germline V CDR1 and CDR2: SGDLS, YYNGEE. CDR3 loop: CASSWSGGPNNEQFF. For the CDR3, the DNA is TGTGCCAGCAGCTGGAGCGGGGGGCCTAACAATGAGCAGTTCTTC.